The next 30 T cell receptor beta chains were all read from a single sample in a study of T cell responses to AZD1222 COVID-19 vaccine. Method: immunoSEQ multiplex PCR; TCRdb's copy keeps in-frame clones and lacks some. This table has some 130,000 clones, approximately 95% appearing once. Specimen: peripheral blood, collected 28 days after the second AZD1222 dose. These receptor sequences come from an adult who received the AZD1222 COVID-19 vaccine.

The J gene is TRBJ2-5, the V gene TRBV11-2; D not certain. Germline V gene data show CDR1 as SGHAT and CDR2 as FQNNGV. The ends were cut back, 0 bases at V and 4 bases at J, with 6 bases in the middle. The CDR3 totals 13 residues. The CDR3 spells CASSLEVGETQYF. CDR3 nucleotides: TGTGCCAGCAGCTTAGAAGTAGGAGAGACCCAGTACTTC.

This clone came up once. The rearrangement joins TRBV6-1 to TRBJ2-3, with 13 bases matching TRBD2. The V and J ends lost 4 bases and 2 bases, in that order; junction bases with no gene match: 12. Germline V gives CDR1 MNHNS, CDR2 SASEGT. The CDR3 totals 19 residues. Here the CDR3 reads CASSGLPGLAGLNTDTQYF. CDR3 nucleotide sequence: TGTGCCAGCAGTGGACTCCCGGGACTAGCGGGGTTAAACACAGATACGCAGTATTTT.

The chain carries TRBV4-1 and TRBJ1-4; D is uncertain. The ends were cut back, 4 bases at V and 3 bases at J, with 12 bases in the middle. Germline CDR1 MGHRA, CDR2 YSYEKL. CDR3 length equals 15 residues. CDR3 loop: CASSRYTGSNEKLFF. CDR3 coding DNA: TGCGCCAGCAGCCGGTACACGGGGTCTAATGAAAAACTGTTTTTT.

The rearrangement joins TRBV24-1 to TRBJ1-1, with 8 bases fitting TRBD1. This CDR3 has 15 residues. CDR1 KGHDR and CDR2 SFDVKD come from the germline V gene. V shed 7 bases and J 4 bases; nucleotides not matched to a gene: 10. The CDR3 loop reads CATSPSGQVGTEAFF. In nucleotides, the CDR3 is TGTGCCACCAGCCCCTCGGGACAGGTGGGCACTGAAGCTTTCTTT.

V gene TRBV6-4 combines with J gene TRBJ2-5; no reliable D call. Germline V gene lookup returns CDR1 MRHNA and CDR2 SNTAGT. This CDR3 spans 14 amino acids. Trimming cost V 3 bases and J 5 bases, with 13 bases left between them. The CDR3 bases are TGTGCCAGCAGTGATCATGGACCAGGTGAGACCCAGTACTTC. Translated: CASSDHGPGETQYF.

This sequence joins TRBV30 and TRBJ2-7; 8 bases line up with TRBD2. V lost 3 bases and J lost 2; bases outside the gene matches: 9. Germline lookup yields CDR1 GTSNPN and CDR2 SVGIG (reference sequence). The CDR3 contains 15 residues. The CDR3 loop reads CAWRGPGGSPYEQYF. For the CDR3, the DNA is TGTGCCTGGAGGGGTCCGGGGGGGTCACCCTACGAGCAGTACTTC.

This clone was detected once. The CDR3 DNA is TGTGCCAGCAGCGTAGGGTCCTACAATGAGCAGTTCTTC. Translating gives CASSVGSYNEQFF. The chain is built from TRBV9 and TRBJ2-1; D ambiguous. The V end lost 0 bases, the J end lost 1 base, and 2 bases lay between the germline ends. There are 13 residues in the CDR3. Germline CDR1 SGDLS, CDR2 YYNGEE.

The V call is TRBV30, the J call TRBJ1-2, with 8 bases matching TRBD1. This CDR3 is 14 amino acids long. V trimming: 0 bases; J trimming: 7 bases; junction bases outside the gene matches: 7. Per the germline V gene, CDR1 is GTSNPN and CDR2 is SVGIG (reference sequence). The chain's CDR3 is CAWSVLRGQPGYTF. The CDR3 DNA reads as TGTGCCTGGAGTGTACTCAGGGGGCAGCCTGGCTACACCTTC.

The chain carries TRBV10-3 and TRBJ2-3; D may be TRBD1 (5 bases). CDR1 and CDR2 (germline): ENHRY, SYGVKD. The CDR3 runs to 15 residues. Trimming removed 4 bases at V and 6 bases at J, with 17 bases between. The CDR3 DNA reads TGTGCCATCAGTGGCCCAGGACAAAAAGGGGATACGCAGTATTTT. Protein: CAISGPGQKGDTQYF.

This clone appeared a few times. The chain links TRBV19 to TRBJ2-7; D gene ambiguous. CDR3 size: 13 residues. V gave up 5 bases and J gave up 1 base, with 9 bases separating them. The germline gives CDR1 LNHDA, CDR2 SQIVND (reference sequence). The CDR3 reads CASSGRTSYEQYF. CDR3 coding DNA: TGTGCCAGTAGTGGCAGAACTTCCTACGAGCAGTACTTC.

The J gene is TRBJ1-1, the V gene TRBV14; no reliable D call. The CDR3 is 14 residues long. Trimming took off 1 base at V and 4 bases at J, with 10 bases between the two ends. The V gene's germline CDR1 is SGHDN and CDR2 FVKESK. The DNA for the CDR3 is TGTGCCAGCAGCCAAGGGATTCCTTTCACTGAAGCTTTCTTT. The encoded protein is CASSQGIPFTEAFF.

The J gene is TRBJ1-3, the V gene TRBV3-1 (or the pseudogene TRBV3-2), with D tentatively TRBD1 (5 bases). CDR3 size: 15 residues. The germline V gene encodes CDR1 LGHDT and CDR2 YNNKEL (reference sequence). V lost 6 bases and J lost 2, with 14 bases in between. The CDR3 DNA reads TGTGCCAGCAGTCGACACAGGTCTACTGGAAACACCATATATTTT. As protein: CASSRHRSTGNTIYF.

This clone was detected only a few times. The CDR3 spells CSASRRGVEAFF. The CDR3 region has the DNA TGCAGTGCTAGTCGCAGGGGAGTTGAAGCTTTCTTT. This rearrangement joins TRBV20-1 to TRBJ1-1, with TRBD1 as a possible D gene (6 bases). This CDR3 is 12 amino acids long. Trimming removed 3 bases from V and 7 bases from J, with 12 bases in between. Looked up from germline, CDR1 is DFQATT and CDR2 is SNEGSKA (reference sequence).

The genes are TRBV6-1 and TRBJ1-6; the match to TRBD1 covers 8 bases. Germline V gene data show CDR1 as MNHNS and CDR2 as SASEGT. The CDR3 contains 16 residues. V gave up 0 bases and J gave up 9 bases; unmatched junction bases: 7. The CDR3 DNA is TGTGCCAGCAGTGAAGCTCGGGGACAGGAGGCTTCACCCCTCCACTTT. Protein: CASSEARGQEASPLHF.

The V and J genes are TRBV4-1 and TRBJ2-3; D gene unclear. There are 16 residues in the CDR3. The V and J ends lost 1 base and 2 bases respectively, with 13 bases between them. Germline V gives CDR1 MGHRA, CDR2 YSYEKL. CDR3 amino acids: CASSQVARVITDTQYF. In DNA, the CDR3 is TGCGCCAGCAGCCAAGTCGCTAGGGTTATCACAGATACGCAGTATTTT.

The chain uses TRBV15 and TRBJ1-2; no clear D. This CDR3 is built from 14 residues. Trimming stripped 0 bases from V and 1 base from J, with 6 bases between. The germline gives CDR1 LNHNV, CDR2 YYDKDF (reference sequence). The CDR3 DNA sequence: TGTGCCACCAGCAGAGATTGGGGTAACTATGGCTACACCTTC. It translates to CATSRDWGNYGYTF.

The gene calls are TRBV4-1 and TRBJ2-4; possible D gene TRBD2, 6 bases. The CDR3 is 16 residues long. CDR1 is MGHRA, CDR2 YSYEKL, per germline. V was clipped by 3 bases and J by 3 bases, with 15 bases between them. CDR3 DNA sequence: TGCGCCAGCAGCCACAAGAGGAGGGGATTCAAAAACATTCAGTACTTC. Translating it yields CASSHKRRGFKNIQYF.

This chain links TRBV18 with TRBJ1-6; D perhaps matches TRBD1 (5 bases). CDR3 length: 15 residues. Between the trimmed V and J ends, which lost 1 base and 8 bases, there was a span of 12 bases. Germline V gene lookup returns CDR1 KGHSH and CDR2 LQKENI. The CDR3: CASSPQSGFDSPLHF. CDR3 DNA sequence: TGTGCCAGCTCACCACAATCAGGGTTCGATTCACCCCTCCACTTT.

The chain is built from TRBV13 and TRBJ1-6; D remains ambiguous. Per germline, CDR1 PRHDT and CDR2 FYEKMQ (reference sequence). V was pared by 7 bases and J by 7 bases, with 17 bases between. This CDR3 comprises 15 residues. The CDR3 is CASTEWARGNSPLHF. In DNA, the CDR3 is TGTGCCAGCACGGAATGGGCCCGAGGGAATTCACCCCTCCACTTT.

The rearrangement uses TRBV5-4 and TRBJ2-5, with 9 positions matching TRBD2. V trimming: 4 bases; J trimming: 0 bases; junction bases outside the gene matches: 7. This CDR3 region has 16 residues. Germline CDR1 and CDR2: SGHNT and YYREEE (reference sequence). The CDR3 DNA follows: TGTGCCAGCAGCAAGAATCTAGCGGGGTACCAAGAGACCCAGTACTTC. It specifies CASSKNLAGYQETQYF.

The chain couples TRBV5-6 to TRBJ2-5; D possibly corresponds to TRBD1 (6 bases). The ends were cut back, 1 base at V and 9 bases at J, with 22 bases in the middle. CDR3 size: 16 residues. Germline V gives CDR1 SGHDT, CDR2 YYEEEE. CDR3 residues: CASSLLGAGPFEAQYF. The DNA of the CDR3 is TGTGCCAGCAGCTTGTTGGGGGCCGGGCCGTTTGAGGCCCAGTACTTC. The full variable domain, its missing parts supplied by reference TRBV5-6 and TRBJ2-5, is DAGVTQSPTHLIKTRGQQVTLRCSPKSGHDTVSWYQQALGQGPQFIFQYYEEEERQRGNFPDRFSGHQFPNYSSELNVNALLLGDSALYLCASSLLGAGPFEAQYFGPGTRLLVL.

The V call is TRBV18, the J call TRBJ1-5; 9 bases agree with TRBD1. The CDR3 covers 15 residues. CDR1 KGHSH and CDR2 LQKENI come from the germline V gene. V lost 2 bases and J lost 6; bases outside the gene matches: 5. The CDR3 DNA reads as TGTGCCAGCTCACCAGTTCCGGGACAGGGTCAGCCCCAGCATTTT. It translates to CASSPVPGQGQPQHF.

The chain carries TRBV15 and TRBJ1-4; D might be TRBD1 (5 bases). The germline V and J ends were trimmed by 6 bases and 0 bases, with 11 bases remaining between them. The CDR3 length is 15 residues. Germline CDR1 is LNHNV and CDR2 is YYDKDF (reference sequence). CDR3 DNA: TGTGCCACCAGGGCCTTAGGGGCAACTAATGAAAAACTGTTTTTT. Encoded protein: CATRALGATNEKLFF.

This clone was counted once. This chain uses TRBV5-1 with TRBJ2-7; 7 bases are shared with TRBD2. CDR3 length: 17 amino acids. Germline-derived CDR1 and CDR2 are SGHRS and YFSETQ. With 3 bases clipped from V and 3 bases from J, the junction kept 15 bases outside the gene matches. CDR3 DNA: TGCGCCAGCAGCTCCCCCACGGGGCGGGAGCTTATCTACGAGCAGTACTTC. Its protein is CASSSPTGRELIYEQYF.

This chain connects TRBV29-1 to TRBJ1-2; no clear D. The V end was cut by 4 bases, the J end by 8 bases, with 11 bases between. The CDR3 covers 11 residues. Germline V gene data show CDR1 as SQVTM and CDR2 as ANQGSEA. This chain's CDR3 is CSVGQTKGYTF. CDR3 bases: TGCAGCGTTGGCCAGACTAAGGGCTACACCTTC.

The CDR3: CAWSGQGNTEAFF. In DNA form, the CDR3 reads TGTGCCTGGAGTGGACAGGGGAACACTGAAGCTTTCTTT. The genes are TRBV30 and TRBJ1-1; 7 nucleotides agree with TRBD1. Germline CDR1 reads GTSNPN; CDR2 reads SVGIG (reference sequence). The junction had 0 bases not matched to a gene; V was cut back by 1 base and J by 1 base. The CDR3 runs 13 residues. The variable domain in full, completed from reference TRBV30 and TRBJ1-1, reads SQTIHQWPATLVQPVGSPLSLECTVEGTSNPNLYWYRQAAGRGLQLLFYSVGIGQISSEVPQNLSASRPQDRQFILSSKKLLLSDSGFYLCAWSGQGNTEAFFGQGTRLTVV.

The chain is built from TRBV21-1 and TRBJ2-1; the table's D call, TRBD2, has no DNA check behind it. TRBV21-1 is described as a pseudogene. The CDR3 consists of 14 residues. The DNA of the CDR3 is TGTGCCAGCCTCCCAGATAAAGCGTACAATGAGCAGTTCTTC. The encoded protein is CASLPDKAYNEQFF.

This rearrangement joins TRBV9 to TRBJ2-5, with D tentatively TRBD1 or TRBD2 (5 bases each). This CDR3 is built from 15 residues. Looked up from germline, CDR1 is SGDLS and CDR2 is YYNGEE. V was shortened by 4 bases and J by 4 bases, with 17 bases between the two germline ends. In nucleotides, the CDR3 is TGTGCCAGCAGCTCCCCGAACAGAGGGACAGAGACCCAGTACTTC. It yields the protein CASSSPNRGTETQYF.

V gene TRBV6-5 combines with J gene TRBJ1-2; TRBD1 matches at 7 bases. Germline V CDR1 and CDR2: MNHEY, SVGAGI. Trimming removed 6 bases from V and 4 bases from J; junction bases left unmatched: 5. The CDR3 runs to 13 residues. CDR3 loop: CASRPGGSYGYTF. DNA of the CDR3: TGTGCCAGCAGGCCAGGGGGGAGCTATGGCTACACCTTC.

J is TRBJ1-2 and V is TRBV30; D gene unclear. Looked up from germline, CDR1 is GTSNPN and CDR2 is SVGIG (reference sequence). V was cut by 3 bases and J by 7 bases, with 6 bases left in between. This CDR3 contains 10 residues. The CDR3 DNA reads TGTGCCTGGAGCCACCCTGGCTACACCTTC. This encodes CAWSHPGYTF.